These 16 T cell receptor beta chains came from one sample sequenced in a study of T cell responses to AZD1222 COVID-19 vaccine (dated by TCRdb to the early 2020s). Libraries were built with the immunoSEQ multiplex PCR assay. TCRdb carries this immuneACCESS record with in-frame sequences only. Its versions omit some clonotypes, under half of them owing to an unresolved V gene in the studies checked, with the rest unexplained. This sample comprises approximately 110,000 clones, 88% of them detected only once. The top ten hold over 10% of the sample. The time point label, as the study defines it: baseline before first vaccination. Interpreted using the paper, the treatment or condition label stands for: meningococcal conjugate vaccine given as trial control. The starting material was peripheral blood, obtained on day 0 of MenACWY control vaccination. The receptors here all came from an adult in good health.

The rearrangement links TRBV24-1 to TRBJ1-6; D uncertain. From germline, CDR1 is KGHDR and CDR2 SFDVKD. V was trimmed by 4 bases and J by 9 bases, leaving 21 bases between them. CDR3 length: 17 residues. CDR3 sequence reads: CATSEAGGLPGSSPLHF. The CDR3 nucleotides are TGTGCCACCAGTGAAGCGGGAGGGCTTCCAGGCAGTTCACCCCTCCACTTT.

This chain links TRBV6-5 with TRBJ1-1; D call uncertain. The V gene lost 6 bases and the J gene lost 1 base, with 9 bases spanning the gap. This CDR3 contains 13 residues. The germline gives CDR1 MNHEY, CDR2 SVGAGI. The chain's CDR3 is CASRGTANTEAFF. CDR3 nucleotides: TGTGCCAGCAGAGGCACAGCGAACACTGAAGCTTTCTTT.

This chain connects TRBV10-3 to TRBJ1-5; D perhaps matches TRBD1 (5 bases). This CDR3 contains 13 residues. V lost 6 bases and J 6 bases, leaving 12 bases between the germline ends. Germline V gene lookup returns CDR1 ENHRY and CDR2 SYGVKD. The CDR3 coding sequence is TGTGCCATCAGCAGGGAGGAGGGTCAGCCCCAGCATTTT. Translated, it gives CAISREEGQPQHF.

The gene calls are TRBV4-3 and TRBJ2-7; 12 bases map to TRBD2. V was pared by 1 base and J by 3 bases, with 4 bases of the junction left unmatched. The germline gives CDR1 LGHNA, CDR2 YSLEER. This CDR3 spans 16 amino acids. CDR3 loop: CASSQGGLAGNYEQYF. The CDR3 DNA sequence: TGCGCCAGCAGCCAAGGAGGACTAGCGGGAAACTACGAGCAGTACTTC.

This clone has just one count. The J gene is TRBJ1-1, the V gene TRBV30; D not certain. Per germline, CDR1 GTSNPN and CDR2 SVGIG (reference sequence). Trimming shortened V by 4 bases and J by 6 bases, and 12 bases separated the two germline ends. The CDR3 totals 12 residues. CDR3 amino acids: CAWIDLGPEAFF. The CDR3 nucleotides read TGTGCCTGGATAGATCTCGGCCCTGAAGCTTTCTTT.

CDR3 sequence (DNA): TGTGCCAGCAGCTCCACAGGGAAACGGGGAGCTTTCTTT. This sequence encodes CASSSTGKRGAFF. The chain carries TRBV6-2 or TRBV6-3 and TRBJ1-1, with a weak D call TRBD1 (6 bases). The CDR3 is made up of 13 amino acids. Germline CDR1 MNHEY, CDR2 SVGEGT. V dropped 6 bases and J dropped 10 bases, with 18 bases sitting between them.

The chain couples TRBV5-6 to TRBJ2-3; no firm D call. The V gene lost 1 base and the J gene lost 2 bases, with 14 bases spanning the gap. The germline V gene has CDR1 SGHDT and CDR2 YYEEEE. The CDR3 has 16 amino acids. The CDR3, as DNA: TGTGCCAGCAGCTTGTTTCCTACCGACAACACAGATACGCAGTATTTT. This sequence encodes CASSLFPTDNTDTQYF.

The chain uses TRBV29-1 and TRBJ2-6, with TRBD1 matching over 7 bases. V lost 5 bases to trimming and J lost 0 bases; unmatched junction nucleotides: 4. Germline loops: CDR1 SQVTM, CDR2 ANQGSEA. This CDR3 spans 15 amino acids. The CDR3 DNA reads TGCAGCGTTAGACAGGGCTTCTCTGGGGCCAACGTCCTGACTTTC. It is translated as CSVRQGFSGANVLTF.

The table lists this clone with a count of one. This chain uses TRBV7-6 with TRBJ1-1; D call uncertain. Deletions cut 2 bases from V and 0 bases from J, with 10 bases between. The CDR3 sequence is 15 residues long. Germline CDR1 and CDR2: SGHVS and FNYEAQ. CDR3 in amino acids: CASSLMAGMNTEAFF. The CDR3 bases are TGTGCCAGCAGCTTAATGGCAGGAATGAACACTGAAGCTTTCTTT.

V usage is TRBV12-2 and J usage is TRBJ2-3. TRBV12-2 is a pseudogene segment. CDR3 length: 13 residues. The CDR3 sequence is CASRLGAGLPGDF. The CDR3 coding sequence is TGTGCAAGTCGCTTAGGGGCAGGGTTACCCGGGGATTTT.

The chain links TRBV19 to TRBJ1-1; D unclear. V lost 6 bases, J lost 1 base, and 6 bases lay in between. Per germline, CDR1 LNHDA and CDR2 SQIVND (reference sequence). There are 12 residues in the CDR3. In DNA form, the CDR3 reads TGTGCCAGTAGGGCAGGGAACACTGAAGCTTTCTTT. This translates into CASRAGNTEAFF.

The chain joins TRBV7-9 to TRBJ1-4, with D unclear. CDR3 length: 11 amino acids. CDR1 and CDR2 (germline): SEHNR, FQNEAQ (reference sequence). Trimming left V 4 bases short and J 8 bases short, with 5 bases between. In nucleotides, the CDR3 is TGTGCCAGCAGCTCCCTGGAAAAACTGTTTTTT. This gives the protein CASSSLEKLFF.

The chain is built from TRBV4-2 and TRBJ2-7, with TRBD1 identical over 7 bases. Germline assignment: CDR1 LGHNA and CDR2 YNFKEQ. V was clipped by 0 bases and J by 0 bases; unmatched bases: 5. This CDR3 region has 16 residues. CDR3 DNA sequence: TGTGCCAGCAGCCAAGAAATTGGGGACAGCTCCTACGAGCAGTACTTC. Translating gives CASSQEIGDSSYEQYF.

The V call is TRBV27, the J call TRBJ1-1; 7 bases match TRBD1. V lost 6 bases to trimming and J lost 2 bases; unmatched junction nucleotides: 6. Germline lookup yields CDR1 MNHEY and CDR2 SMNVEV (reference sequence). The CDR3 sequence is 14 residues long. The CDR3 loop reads CASSFRGGNTEAFF. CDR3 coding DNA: TGTGCCAGCAGCTTCAGGGGGGGAAACACTGAAGCTTTCTTT.

In nucleotides, the CDR3 is TGTGCCAGCAGCTTAAGTCGGGACAGGGGCAAGAATGAGCAGTTCTTC. Amino acids: CASSLSRDRGKNEQFF. J is TRBJ2-1 and V is TRBV7-3, with 10 bases aligning to TRBD1. Germline V gives CDR1 SGHTA, CDR2 FQGTGA. Trimming at V came to 1 base and at J to 7 bases, leaving 7 bases not matched to a gene. The CDR3 totals 16 residues.

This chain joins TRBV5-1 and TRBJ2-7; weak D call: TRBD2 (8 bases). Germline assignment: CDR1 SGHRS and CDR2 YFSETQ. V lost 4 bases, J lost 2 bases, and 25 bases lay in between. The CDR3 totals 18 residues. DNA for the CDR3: TGCGCCAGCAGCGGGGACACGACAGGGAGTAGCGGGGCCTACGAGCAGTACTTC. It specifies CASSGDTTGSSGAYEQYF.